These T cell receptor beta chains were read from a single sample in a study of human T cells and chemical hapten exposure. In TCRdb, the RACE reads were re-called with MiXCR into one record per CDR3 protein. Of 20,000 to 30,000 distinct CDR3 sequences in the sample, over 9% were seen once. The material was whole blood, obtained in connection with sensitization to the hapten diphenylcyclopropenone (DPC). The origin of the receptors is a man aged 25 to 40 with alopecia areata. Some clones in this sample may be carry-over from other donors' samples. The conserved cysteine and the conserved F or W are not part of the CDR3 here.

j_gene,v_gene,len,CDR3aa
TRBJ2-1,TRBV4-3,13,ASSQLISSYNEQF
TRBJ1-3,TRBV7-2,12,ANSLGTSGNTIY
TRBJ2-2,TRBV20-1,13,SARDLAGASGELF
TRBJ2-3,TRBV14,11,ASSQDHTDTQY
TRBJ2-7,TRBV7-2,13,ASSLGGSNSYEQY
TRBJ2-2,TRBV7-2,13,ASSSMGTVTGELF
TRBJ1-2,TRBV7-9,14,ASSLAETGVNYGYT
TRBJ2-7,TRBV7-2,12,ASSPWGDPYEQY
TRBJ1-2,TRBV29-1,10,SVDDRGLGYT
TRBJ2-3,TRBV6-2/TRBV6-3,11,ASSYGGTDTQY
TRBJ1-2,TRBV9,13,ASSTGGTGSYGYT
TRBJ2-1,TRBV20-1,13,SASHTVMGGNEQF
TRBJ2-5,TRBV29-1,10,SVRTGTETQY
TRBJ2-7,TRBV12-2,18,ASRLVVVRTTKGETYEQY
TRBJ2-1,TRBV12-3/TRBV12-4,12,ASRVAGGPPEQF
TRBJ2-5,TRBV29-1,12,SVETSGYQETQY
TRBJ2-1,TRBV14,16,ASSIRTGALDTYNEQF
TRBJ2-5,TRBV18,13,ASSLIAKGGETQY
TRBJ2-7,TRBV3-1,13,ASSQDPDRAYEQY
TRBJ2-7,TRBV12-3/TRBV12-4,12,ASTLGVSSHEQY
TRBJ2-1,TRBV4-3,14,ASSEEGTEPYNEQF
TRBJ2-1,TRBV27,13,ASSPGTSGRDEQF
TRBJ2-5,TRBV27,12,ASSLNDARETQY
TRBJ1-3,TRBV13,14,ASSLDGRRSGNTIY